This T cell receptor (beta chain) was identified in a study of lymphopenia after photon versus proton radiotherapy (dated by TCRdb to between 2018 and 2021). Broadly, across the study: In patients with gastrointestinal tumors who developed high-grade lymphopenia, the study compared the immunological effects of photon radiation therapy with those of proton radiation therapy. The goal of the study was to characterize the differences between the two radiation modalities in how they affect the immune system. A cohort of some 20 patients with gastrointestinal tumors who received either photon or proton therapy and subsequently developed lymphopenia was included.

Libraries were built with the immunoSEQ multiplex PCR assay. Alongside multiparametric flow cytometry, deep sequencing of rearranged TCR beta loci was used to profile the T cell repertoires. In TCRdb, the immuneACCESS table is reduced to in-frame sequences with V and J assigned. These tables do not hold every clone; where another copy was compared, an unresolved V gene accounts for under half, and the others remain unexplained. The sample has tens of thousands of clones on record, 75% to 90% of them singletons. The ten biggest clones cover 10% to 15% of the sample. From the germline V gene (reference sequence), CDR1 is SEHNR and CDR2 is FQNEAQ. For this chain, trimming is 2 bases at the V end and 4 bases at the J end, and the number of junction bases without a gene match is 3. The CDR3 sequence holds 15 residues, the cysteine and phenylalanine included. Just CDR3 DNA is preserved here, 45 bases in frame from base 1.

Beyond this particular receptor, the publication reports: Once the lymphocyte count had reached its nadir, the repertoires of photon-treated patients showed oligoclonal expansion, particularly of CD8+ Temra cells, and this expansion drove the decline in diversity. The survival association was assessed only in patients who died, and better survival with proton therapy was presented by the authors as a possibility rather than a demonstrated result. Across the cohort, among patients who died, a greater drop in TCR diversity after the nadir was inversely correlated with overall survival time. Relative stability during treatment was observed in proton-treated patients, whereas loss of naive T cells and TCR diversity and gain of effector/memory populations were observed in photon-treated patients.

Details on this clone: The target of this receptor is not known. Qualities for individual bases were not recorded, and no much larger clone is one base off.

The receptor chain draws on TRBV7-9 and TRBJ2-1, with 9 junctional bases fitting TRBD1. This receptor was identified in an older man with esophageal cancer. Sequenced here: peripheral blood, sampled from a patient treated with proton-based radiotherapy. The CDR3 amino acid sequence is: CASSLKGQGYNEQFF. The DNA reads TGTGCCAGCAGCTTAAAAGGACAGGGGTACAATGAGCAGTTCTTC.